The rows below give T cell receptor beta chains drawn from one sample of a study of shared T cell receptors in the human thymus. Produced via immunoSEQ multiplex PCR; TCRdb's table is partial and in-frame only. The table includes about 710,000 clones, approximately 87% detected once. The same sample was also studied in work on human thymus T cells.

Sequencing was done on a sample of thymocytes. These receptors were obtained from a boy under two years old with a congenital heart defect. Both conserved end residues are part of each CDR3. A D gene is named only where the DNA matches it firmly. A clone size is listed for some rows: how often the clone was seen (once, few, many), or a class if it is expanded.

TRBJ2-7 - - TRBV9 TGTGCCAGCAGCGTCAAGGACAACTCCTACGAGCAGTACTTC CASSVKDNSYEQYF
TRBJ1-5 - TRBD1 TRBV28 TGTGCCAGCAGTTGGACAGGGTATGTCAATCAGCCCCAGCATTTT CASSWTGYVNQPQHF
TRBJ1-2 - - TRBV6-1 TGTGCCAGCAGTGACACAGTTTACGGCTACACCTTC CASSDTVYGYTF
TRBJ1-2 few TRBD1 TRBV4-3 TGCGCCAGCAGCCCAGGGGGCGCGGACTATGGCTACACCTTC CASSPGGADYGYTF
TRBJ2-3 once TRBD2 TRBV10-3 TGTGCCATCAGCAGACAGCTAGCGGGGGGTCAGCCTCCGACAGATACGCAGTATTTT CAISRQLAGGQPPTDTQYF
TRBJ2-1 - TRBD2 TRBV28 TGTGCCAGCCAGGAAAAGGGCGGGGGGACCAGCTCCTACAATGAGCAGTTCTTC CASQEKGGGTSSYNEQFF
TRBJ1-2 - TRBD1 TRBV16 TGTGCCAGCAGCCAATCAGGGGAGGACAGGGGGCTCGCTAACTATGGCTACACCTTC CASSQSGEDRGLANYGYTF
TRBJ2-7 once TRBD1 TRBV14 TGTGCCAGCAGTCCACCGGGACAGAGGGCATACGAGCAGTACTTC CASSPPGQRAYEQYF
TRBJ2-7 - - TRBV5-6 TGTGCCAGCAGCTTCCTGGCAGATCAACGAAACTACGAGCAGTACTTC CASSFLADQRNYEQYF
TRBJ2-3 - TRBD2 TRBV6-1 TGTGCCAGCAGGGACCCGGGGGGGTTGACAGATACGCAGTATTTT CASRDPGGLTDTQYF
TRBJ2-3 - TRBD2 TRBV2 TGTGCCAGCAGTGAACCGGGACTAGCGGATAGGCCCACAGATACGCAGTATTTT CASSEPGLADRPTDTQYF
TRBJ1-6 - - TRBV13 TGTGCCAGCAGCCCCGGGAGGGATTATTCCCCCCTCCACTTT CASSPGRDYSPLHF
TRBJ1-4 once TRBD1 TRBV9 TGTGCCAGCAGCACCCGGACAGGACTTAATGAAAAACTGTTTTTT CASSTRTGLNEKLFF
TRBJ2-1 - TRBD2 TRBV5-1 TGCGCCAGCAGCCAGGGACTAGCGGGGAGCTCCTACAATGAGCAGTTCTTC CASSQGLAGSSYNEQFF
TRBJ2-2 - TRBD1 TRBV25-1 TGTGCCAGCATCTATCCAGGGGGCCGTGTAGGCGGGGAGCTGTTTTTT CASIYPGGRVGGELFF
TRBJ2-7 - TRBD1 TRBV27 TGTGCCAGCAGTTTTAGCCCGGGACAGGTCCACGAGCAGTACTTC CASSFSPGQVHEQYF
TRBJ2-1 - TRBD2 TRBV7-9 TGTGCCAGCAGCTTAGCTAGCGGGGGGGTCTATGAGCAGTTCTTC CASSLASGGVYEQFF
TRBJ1-1 - - TRBV19 TGTGCCAGCCGCAGTCCGACAGAGTTGAACACTGAAGCTTTCTTT CASRSPTELNTEAFF
TRBJ1-1 - TRBD1 TRBV7-9 TGTGCCAGCAGCTTAGGGAAGGGACAGGGAGTGGGTGTGAACACTGAAGCTTTCTTT CASSLGKGQGVGVNTEAFF
TRBJ1-6 once - TRBV6-6 TGTGCCAGCAGTCCAACACAGGGCTTAGGATCACCCCTCCACTTT CASSPTQGLGSPLHF
TRBJ2-7 - - TRBV9 TGTGCCCCCCGTAGTCAGGGATGCTCCTACGAGCAGTACTTC CAPRSQGCSYEQYF
TRBJ2-7 - TRBD2 TRBV5-1 TGCGCCAGCAGCTCCGGGACTATTTCCTACGAGCAGTACTTC CASSSGTISYEQYF
TRBJ2-3 - - TRBV15 TGTGCCACCAGCAACGTCGACAGGCCAGGGGATGCAGATACGCAGTATTTT CATSNVDRPGDADTQYF
TRBJ2-1 - - TRBV4-3 TGCGCCAGCAGCCAAGAACAGCAGTCCTACAATGAGCAGTTCTTC CASSQEQQSYNEQFF
TRBJ2-5 - - TRBV5-1 TGCGCCAGCAGCCCTGCGGGCAGGCAAGAGACCCAGTACTTC CASSPAGRQETQYF
TRBJ2-7 - - TRBV10-3 TGTGCCATCAGACCCACAGGTAGTTCCTACGAGCAGTACTTC CAIRPTGSSYEQYF
TRBJ1-4 - TRBD1 TRBV15 TGTGCCACCAGCAGAGATATTCGACAGGGTAGAACTAATGAAAAACTGTTTTTT CATSRDIRQGRTNEKLFF
TRBJ1-3 - - TRBV27 TGTGCCAGCAGCACAGGTTCTGGAAACACCATATATTTT CASSTGSGNTIYF
TRBJ2-1 - TRBD1 TRBV5-6 TGTGCCAGCAGCTTGGGACAGGGGGCTTCTCGGGAGCAGTTCTTC CASSLGQGASREQFF
TRBJ2-7 - TRBD1 TRBV27 TGTGCCAGCGGGGGGACAGGGCCCCCCGGGGACGAGCAGTACTTC CASGGTGPPGDEQYF
TRBJ2-5 - - TRBV30 TGTGCCGGCGACTCGCAAGAGACCCAGTACTTC CAGDSQETQYF
TRBJ1-6 - TRBD1 TRBV7-8 TGTGCCAGCAGCGCCCCGGCCTCAGGGGGCCTGGAGAATTCACCCCTCCACTTT CASSAPASGGLENSPLHF
TRBJ2-3 once TRBD2 TRBV11-2 TGTGCCAGCAGCTTAGATCCCGGGAGGAATACCCACAATGCAGATACGCAGTATTTT CASSLDPGRNTHNADTQYF
TRBJ1-4 - - TRBV5-6 TGTGCCAGCAGCTTTCGTACCAGGGGTAGGGAAAAACTGTTTTTT CASSFRTRGREKLFF
TRBJ2-3 - - TRBV4-3 TGCGCCAGCAGCCAAGAAGACAGGACTAGGCCGCAGTATTTT CASSQEDRTRPQYF
TRBJ2-5 - TRBD2 TRBV11-3 TGTGCCAGCAGCTTAGGACTAGCGGGAGGTAAAGAGACCCAGTACTTC CASSLGLAGGKETQYF
TRBJ2-7 - TRBD2 TRBV30 TGTGCCTGGAACGCCCCAGGAGCGGGGAATTACGAGCAGTACTTC CAWNAPGAGNYEQYF
TRBJ2-7 - - TRBV5-1 TGCGCCAGCAGCTCTCAGCCGCGGGCTAGCTCCTACGAGCAGTACTTC CASSSQPRASSYEQYF
TRBJ2-7 - TRBD1 TRBV25-1 TGTGCCAGCAGAGGAAAGGGGGACAGGAGCTCCTACGAGCAGTACTTC CASRGKGDRSSYEQYF
TRBJ1-1 - TRBD1 TRBV7-3 TGTGCCAGCAGCTCACCGGGACAGCGGAACACTGAAGCTTTCTTT CASSSPGQRNTEAFF
TRBJ2-2 - - TRBV7-9 TGTGCCAGCGGACCGGAGGACACCGGGGAGCTGTTTTTT CASGPEDTGELFF
TRBJ2-4 once TRBD1 TRBV4-2 TGTGCCAGCAGCCTAAGGGACAGGGGGCTTTTAGCCAAAAACATTCAGTACTTC CASSLRDRGLLAKNIQYF
TRBJ2-7 - - TRBV4-3 TGCGCCAGCAGCCAATTAGAGGCGGGGAGTGCGGGCGAGCAGTACTTC CASSQLEAGSAGEQYF
TRBJ2-7 - TRBD2 TRBV5-5 TGTGCCAGCAGCTTGAGGGCTCGCGGGGGGACCTCCTCCTACGAGCAGTACTTC CASSLRARGGTSSYEQYF
TRBJ2-3 - - TRBV5-6 TGTGCCAGCACCGCCTTACTAGATACGCAGTATTTT CASTALLDTQYF
TRBJ2-7 - TRBD2 TRBV7-2 TGTGCCAGCAGCTTCTCTACCTCTAGCGGGGCCTACGAGCAGTACTTC CASSFSTSSGAYEQYF
TRBJ2-3 few - TRBV2 TGTGCCAGCAGTGAAACGCGGGGCCCCGGAGATACGCAGTATTTT CASSETRGPGDTQYF
TRBJ1-2 - - TRBV2 TGTGCCAGCAGTGCAATAGAGTACGGGGATGGCTACACCTTC CASSAIEYGDGYTF
TRBJ2-1 once TRBD2 TRBV2 TGTGCCAGCAGTCCTACTAGCGGAGCTCCTTACAATGAGCAGTTCTTC CASSPTSGAPYNEQFF
TRBJ2-1 - TRBD1 TRBV30 TGTGCCTGGAGTACGAAGACAGGGGCGGACAATGAGCAGTTCTTC CAWSTKTGADNEQFF